This T cell receptor beta chain was observed in a study of T cell responses to AZD1222 COVID-19 vaccine (dated by TCRdb to about 2021). Context from the whole study: A total of more than 230 trial participants underwent TCR sequencing, of whom about 210 received two doses of AZD1222 and about 26 received two doses of the MenACWY control vaccine. Trial participants were enrolled into age subgroups of 18-55, 56-69 and 70-plus years, which contained 148, 28 and 57 TCR-sequenced participants, respectively. Study-level results and caveats: Reportedly, close to half of the unique spike-specific TCRs recognized epitopes lying outside the regions that are mutated in the B.1.351 and B.1.1.7 variants. In the small 56-69-year group, the increase in depth fell short of significance, most likely because of low power. The vaccine-associated CD4 TCRs covered the entire spike protein, and the dominant responses fell in regions 160-218 and 743-854. After two AZD1222 doses, spike-specific TCR breadth and depth were significantly higher than at day 0 and than in MenACWY recipients. Because no day 14 peak-response samples were available, the repertoires could be characterized only after the peak T cell response. Participants were mostly white British and included more females than males, and it was suggested by the authors that clonal diversity may have been underestimated. Conclusions about previously exposed vaccinees were limited because only 5 or 6 AZD1222 recipients were SARS-CoV-2 seropositive at baseline.

As concerns this clone: It lacks a known antigen. The input lacks base qualities; no much larger clone sits a single base away.

Sample time point, as interpreted from the label and publication: about 28 days (+/-7) after the second vaccine dose. AZD1222 recipients given second doses at about 4 weeks or at about 12 weeks were pooled, since spike-specific TCR depth and breadth were not found to differ between the two schedules. Samples from vaccinated people were obtained from the UK trials COV001 and COV002, which included a single-blind randomized controlled phase 2/3 trial of AZD1222 (ChAdOx1 nCoV-19) in healthy adults. For TCRbeta chain sequencing, PBMC samples from trial participants were taken at day 0 and at day 28 after the second dose. The CDR3 regions of human TCRbeta chains were analyzed by immunosequencing. The original methods were these. TCRs in the repertoires were compared against a reference library of SARS-CoV-2-specific TCRs that had been generated with the MIRA antigen-specificity platform. Breadth was defined as the fraction of unique TCRs that were SARS-CoV-2-associated. Depth was defined as the fraction of total T cells that were SARS-CoV-2-associated. Each spike-specific TCR was assigned to its reactive spike region and to a CD4 or CD8 class using the MIRA data. Log10-transformed breadth and depth values were compared by one-way ANOVA with Sidak's multiple comparisons tests. TCRdb carries this immuneACCESS record with in-frame sequences only. Its versions omit some clonotypes, under half of them owing to an unresolved V gene in the studies checked, with the rest unexplained. For V, J and clone size, that table is used; D and trimming come from the DNA. The sample yields approximately 110,000 clones; around nine tenths were counted once. Roughly 2.5% of the sample lies in the top ten.

The CDR3 runs 13 amino acids, cysteine and phenylalanine included. The only DNA kept is the CDR3, 39 bases in frame from the first base. A distance of 12 bases separates the germline ends of V and J, which lose 3 bases and 7 bases respectively. CDR1 and CDR2, looked up from the germline V gene (reference sequence), are MNHEY and SMNVEV. Sequences were derived from peripheral blood, sampled 28 days after the second AZD1222 dose. The TCR was taken from an adult who received the AZD1222 COVID-19 vaccine. Here the chain combines TRBV27 and TRBJ1-1; TRBD1 is a possible D gene, resting on 6 matching bases. The DNA sequence is as follows: TGTGCCAGCAGTTTGTCAGGGGTTAATGAAGCTTTCTTT. This encodes CASSLSGVNEAFF.